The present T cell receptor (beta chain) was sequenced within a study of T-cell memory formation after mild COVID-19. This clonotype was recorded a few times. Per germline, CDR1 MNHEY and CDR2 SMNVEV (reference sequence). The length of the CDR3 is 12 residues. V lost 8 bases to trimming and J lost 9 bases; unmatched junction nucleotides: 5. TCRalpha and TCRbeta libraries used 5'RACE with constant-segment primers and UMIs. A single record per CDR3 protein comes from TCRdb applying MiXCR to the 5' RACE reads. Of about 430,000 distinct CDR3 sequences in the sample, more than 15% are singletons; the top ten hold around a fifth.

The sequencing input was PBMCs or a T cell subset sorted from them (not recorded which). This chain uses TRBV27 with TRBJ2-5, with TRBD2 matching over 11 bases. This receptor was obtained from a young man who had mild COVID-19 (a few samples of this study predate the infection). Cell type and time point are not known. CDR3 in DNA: TGTGCCAGCGGTAGCGGGGGGGAGTCCCAGTACTTC. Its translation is CASGSGGESQYF.